The 14 T cell receptor beta chains listed next were all sequenced from one sample in a study of T cells after yellow fever vaccination. Each CDR3 protein is one row after TCRdb ran MiXCR on the 5' RACE reads. The sample lists hundreds of thousands of distinct CDR3 sequences; approximately 15% were seen once. Source: PBMCs, taken on the day of the yellow fever booster vaccination. The receptor source for this set is a man younger than 40 who received the YFV17D yellow fever vaccine.

This chain uses TRBV11-2 with TRBJ2-3; 14 positions match TRBD2. This CDR3 contains 18 residues. From germline, CDR1 is SGHAT and CDR2 FQNNGV. Unmatched junction bases numbered 6, after V lost 1 base and J lost 3 bases. Here the CDR3 DNA reads TGTGCCAGCAGCTTAGGACTAGCGGGAGGGGGTTCGACAGATACGCAGTATTTT. Its translation is CASSLGLAGGGSTDTQYF.

The chain couples TRBV7-2 to TRBJ2-7, with 11 positions matching TRBD2. The V and J ends lost 6 bases and 3 bases, in that order; junction bases with no gene match: 13. CDR1 SGHTA and CDR2 FQGNSA come from the germline V gene. The CDR3 sequence is 17 residues long. The CDR3, as DNA: TGTGCCAGCAGTCTCCCAGTAGCTAGCGGGAGGCTCTACGAGCAGTACTTC. Translation: CASSLPVASGRLYEQYF.

In its sample, this clonotype was seen a few times. The chain combines TRBV28 with TRBJ1-2; TRBD1 is a possible D gene (5 bases). The germline CDR1 and CDR2 sequences are MDHEN and SYDVKM. The CDR3 runs to 13 residues. With 6 bases removed from V and 3 bases from J, the gap between germline ends came to 11 bases. The CDR3 is CASSAGEYYGYTF. The CDR3 DNA is TGTGCCAGCAGCGCGGGGGAGTACTATGGCTACACCTTC.

The chain joins TRBV28 to TRBJ1-2; a possible D gene is TRBD1 (6 bases). CDR3 length: 18 residues. Germline lookup yields CDR1 MDHEN and CDR2 SYDVKM. V was pared by 6 bases and J by 1 base, with 24 bases between. CDR3 loop: CASRDKPRGASINYGYTF. The CDR3 nucleotides read TGTGCCAGCAGAGATAAACCCAGGGGCGCGTCAATTAACTATGGCTACACCTTC.

The sample holds many counts of this clonotype. The chain is built from TRBV9 and TRBJ2-2; possibly TRBD2 for D (6 bases). V lost 3 bases, J lost 0 bases, and 15 bases lay in between. Germline CDR1 reads SGDLS; CDR2 reads YYNGEE. This CDR3 has 17 residues. CDR3 coding DNA: TGTGCCAGCAGCGCCCCCCGGGCGGGGCCGAACACCGGGGAGCTGTTTTTT. It codes for CASSAPRAGPNTGELFF. The whole variable domain, remainder taken from reference TRBV9 and TRBJ2-2, is DSGVTQTPKHLITATGQRVTLRCSPRSGDLSVYWYQQSLDQGLQFLIQYYNGEERAKGNILERFSAQQFPDLHSELNLSSLELGDSALYFCASSAPRAGPNTGELFFGEGSRLTVL.

This clonotype was seen more than once but under ten times. The J gene is TRBJ1-1, the V gene TRBV7-2, with no clear D. The CDR3 spans 13 residues. The germline gives CDR1 SGHTA, CDR2 FQGNSA. V was shortened by 5 bases and J by 8 bases, with 15 bases between the two germline ends. As DNA, the CDR3 is TGTGCCAGCAGCAATCGGACTTATGCAGAAGCTTTCTTT. Its protein is CASSNRTYAEAFF.

The V gene is TRBV9, the J gene TRBJ2-1; possible D gene TRBD1, 6 bases. CDR1 is SGDLS and CDR2 is YYNGEE in the germline V gene. V lost 0 bases to trimming and J lost 2 bases, with 12 bases between them. The length of the CDR3 is 16 residues. In DNA form, the CDR3 reads TGTGCCAGCAGCGTAGGTTGGCAGGGGACCTACAATGAGCAGTTCTTC. This sequence encodes CASSVGWQGTYNEQFF.

A word on this clonotype: Germline is not matched at one junction end, which may reflect a read error. This sequence joins TRBV30 and TRBJ2-3; the match to TRBD2 covers 7 bases. Germline V lookup: CDR1 GTSNPN, CDR2 SVGIG (reference sequence). The CDR3 length is 15 residues. The CDR3 nucleotides are TGTGCCTGGAACCTAGGGGCGGGAGTCACATATACGCAGTATTTT. Encoded protein: CAWNLGAGVTYTQYF.

This clonotype occurred many times. This sequence joins TRBV20-1 and TRBJ2-5; possible D gene TRBD2, 5 bases. Trimming cost V 3 bases and J 7 bases, with 12 bases left between them. Per the germline V gene, CDR1 is DFQATT and CDR2 is SNEGSKA (reference sequence). The CDR3 length is 12 residues. The CDR3 reads CSASRGTGTQYF. The CDR3 nucleotides are TGCAGTGCTAGTCGGGGTACTGGGACCCAGTACTTC.

The J gene is TRBJ2-2, the V gene TRBV5-1, with 7 bases matching TRBD1. CDR1 and CDR2 from the germline V gene are SGHRS and YFSETQ. The CDR3 loop spans 15 amino acids. V lost 5 bases to trimming and J lost 3 bases; unmatched junction nucleotides: 7. CDR3 sequence reads: CASRIRQGDTGELFF. The CDR3 DNA reads as TGCGCCAGCAGGATTCGACAGGGCGACACCGGGGAGCTGTTTTTT. The complete variable domain, with remaining parts taken from reference TRBV5-1 and TRBJ2-2, reads KAGVTQTPRYLIKTRGQQVTLSCSPISGHRSVSWYQQTPGQGLQFLFEYFSETQRNKGNFPGRFSGRQFSNSRSEMNVSTLELGDSALYLCASRIRQGDTGELFFGEGSRLTVL.

This clonotype appeared a few times. This sequence joins TRBV2 and TRBJ2-2; 12 bases line up with TRBD2. CDR3 size: 20 residues. V was pared by 5 bases and J by 0 bases, with 13 bases of the junction left unmatched. CDR1 and CDR2 (germline): SNHLY, FYNNEI. CDR3 in DNA: TGTGCCAGCAGTCACGGACTAGCGGGATCTCTTCCCTCGAACACCGGGGAGCTGTTTTTT. Translating it yields CASSHGLAGSLPSNTGELFF.

The chain uses TRBV24-1 and TRBJ2-5, with D perhaps TRBD2 (5 bases). V was trimmed by 9 bases and J by 5 bases, leaving 15 bases between them. CDR1 KGHDR and CDR2 SFDVKD come from the germline V gene. The CDR3 runs to 13 residues. The chain's CDR3 is CATGGTPGETQYF. CDR3 sequence (DNA): TGTGCCACCGGAGGCACTCCGGGGGAGACCCAGTACTTC.

The CDR3 nucleotides read TGCAGCGCTTCGAGCCCGGACAGGGCCAATGAGCAGTTCTTC. This gives the protein CSASSPDRANEQFF. The rearrangement links TRBV29-1 to TRBJ2-1, with 8 positions matching TRBD1. The CDR3 totals 14 residues. With 7 bases clipped from V and 6 bases from J, the junction kept 11 bases outside the gene matches. CDR1 is SQVTM and CDR2 is ANQGSEA in the germline V gene.

Worth noting for this clonotype: Mismatch with germline at one junction end may stem from a read error. V usage is TRBV7-7 and J usage is TRBJ2-7, with D unresolved. The CDR3 is made up of 13 amino acids. Germline-derived CDR1 and CDR2 are SSHAT and FNYEAQ (reference sequence). The chain's CDR3 is CASSQFRTSEQYF. In nucleotides, the CDR3 is TGTGCTAGCAGCCAGTTTCGAACAAGTGAGCAGTACTTC.